This T cell receptor beta chain was captured by sequencing in a study of cytomegalovirus exposure and HLA in healthy donors. Study background: Genotyping showed less than 85% of 398 donors falling in the Caucasian-associated ancestry cluster. Study-wide findings and caveats: Researchers reported from a later analysis that most CMV-associated TCR beta chains appeared HLA-restricted. Upon later analysis, HLA-associated TCR beta chains proved more clonally expanded than other, equally common chains.

PCR used 60 Vbeta primers and 13 Jbeta primers. Sequencing was performed with immunoSEQ multiplex PCR; in TCRdb, only in-frame clones are kept and a portion is missing. The profile covers under 150,000 clones, with about three quarters appearing a single time and 6.8% taken by the ten largest. This clone is a singleton in its sample. The antigen is undetermined. The sample taken for sequencing was PBMCs. The TCR comes from a man aged 40-49 years in good health and CMV-seropositive.

As DNA, the CDR3 is TGTGCCAGCAGCTTCTCCCGCCTGGGGTCGGGACACCTCCGGGCCAATGAGCAGTTCTTC. Protein: CASSFSRLGSGHLRANEQFF. The V call is TRBV28, the J call TRBJ2-1, with D possibly being TRBD1 (6 bases). Germline V gene data show CDR1 as MDHEN and CDR2 as SYDVKM. The CDR3 is 20 residues long. V was cut by 6 bases and J by 6 bases, with 33 bases left in between.